The 28 T cell receptor beta chains below were found in one sample sequenced in a study of T cell responses to AZD1222 COVID-19 vaccine. Clones were sequenced by immunoSEQ multiplex PCR, and TCRdb holds only the in-frame ones, with some missing. This sample has almost 70,000 clones; 80% occur once, and the top ten carry around an eighth. Sequenced here: peripheral blood, sampled 28 days after the second AZD1222 dose. These receptors originate from an adult who received the AZD1222 COVID-19 vaccine.

V and J are TRBV21-1 and TRBJ1-2. TRBV21-1 is reported as a pseudogene. CDR3 length: 15 residues. DNA for the CDR3: TGTGCCAGCAGCAAAGTCGTAACCTGGGGCTATGGCTACACCTTC. It is translated as CASSKVVTWGYGYTF.

This clone was seen more than once but under ten times. The chain recombines TRBV7-9 with TRBJ2-1, with 14 positions matching TRBD2. Germline CDR1 is SEHNR and CDR2 is FQNEAQ (reference sequence). The CDR3 has 17 amino acids. J lost 4 bases, V lost 6 bases, and 8 bases had no gene match. For the CDR3, the DNA is TGTGCCAGCAGTACCGGGACTAGCGGGGGTATATACAATGAGCAGTTCTTC. Amino acid sequence: CASSTGTSGGIYNEQFF.

The chain combines TRBV30 with TRBJ2-3, with a weak D call TRBD2 (5 bases). The CDR3 loop spans 20 amino acids. Germline values: CDR1 GTSNPN, CDR2 SVGIG (reference sequence). V gave up 3 bases and J gave up 6 bases, with 34 bases separating them. CDR3 amino acids: CAWSDNYWAPTKTRGDTQYF. CDR3 nucleotides: TGTGCCTGGAGCGACAATTATTGGGCCCCCACAAAAACTAGAGGGGATACGCAGTATTTT.

The chain combines TRBV7-9 with TRBJ1-4, with D uncertain. Trimming pared 1 base from V and 1 base from J, leaving 13 bases between. The CDR3 sequence is 17 residues long. Germline CDR1 reads SEHNR; CDR2 reads FQNEAQ (reference sequence). CDR3 sequence reads: CASSLGHPAETNEKLFF. CDR3 nucleotide sequence: TGTGCCAGCAGCTTAGGTCACCCGGCGGAAACTAATGAAAAACTGTTTTTT. The whole variable domain, filled in from reference TRBV7-9 and TRBJ1-4, reads DTGVSQNPRHKITKRGQNVTFRCDPISEHNRLYWYRQTLGQGPEFLTYFQNEAQLEKSRLLSDRFSAERPKGSFSTLEIQRTEQGDSAMYLCASSLGHPAETNEKLFFGSGTQLSVL.

This clone was seen a handful of times. The chain couples TRBV18 to TRBJ2-1, with TRBD2 identical over 11 bases. The ends lost 8 bases at V and 6 bases at J; junction bases unmatched: 21. The CDR3 loop spans 19 amino acids. Per germline, CDR1 KGHSH and CDR2 LQKENI. The CDR3 bases are TGTGCCAGCCCGCCCCGCTTTGTCGGGACTAGCGGATCTTCCAATGAGCAGTTCTTC. This codes for CASPPRFVGTSGSSNEQFF. The full variable domain, rest sourced from reference TRBV18 and TRBJ2-1, is NAGVMQNPRHLVRRRGQEARLRCSPMKGHSHVYWYRQLPEEGLKFMVYLQKENIIDESGMPKERFSAEFPKEGPSILRIQQVVRGDSAAYFCASPPRFVGTSGSSNEQFFGPGTRLTVL.

The chain has TRBV7-8 and TRBJ1-1; tentatively, D is TRBD1 (5 bases). This CDR3 comprises 13 residues. Germline CDR1 is SGHVS and CDR2 is FQNEAQ. Trimming cost V 5 bases and J 5 bases, with 12 bases left between them. The CDR3 loop reads CASSIGTATEAFF. DNA of the CDR3: TGTGCCAGCAGCATAGGGACTGCAACTGAAGCTTTCTTT. Based on the CDR3 plus reference TRBV7-8 and TRBJ1-1, the full variable domain is GAGVSQSPRYKVAKRGQDVALRCDPISGHVSLFWYQQALGQGPEFLTYFQNEAQLDKSGLPSDRFFAERPEGSVSTLKIQRTQQEDSAVYLCASSIGTATEAFFGQGTRLTVV.

The table lists this clone with a count of one. The chain uses TRBV19 and TRBJ1-2; D unresolved. Trimming pared 7 bases from V and 5 bases from J, leaving 20 bases between. This CDR3 comprises 15 residues. CDR1 and CDR2 (germline): LNHDA, SQIVND (reference sequence). For the CDR3, the DNA is TGTGCCAGTACTCATCCTTCTTTAGAGATATATGGCTACACCTTC. Its translation: CASTHPSLEIYGYTF.

The chain carries TRBV4-2 and TRBJ2-1; 10 nucleotides line up with TRBD2. This CDR3 is 14 amino acids long. CDR1 and CDR2 (germline): LGHNA, YNFKEQ. V trimming: 5 bases; J trimming: 7 bases; junction bases outside the gene matches: 5. CDR3 loop: CASSEWTSGNEQFF. The CDR3 DNA follows: TGTGCCAGCAGCGAATGGACTAGCGGAAATGAGCAGTTCTTC.

The chain uses TRBV12-3 or TRBV12-4 and TRBJ2-7; no clear D gene. With 6 bases removed from V and 6 bases from J, the gap between germline ends came to 15 bases. CDR3 length: 13 amino acids. The CDR3 region is CASRLNWATEQYF. The CDR3 DNA follows: TGTGCCAGCAGGTTAAACTGGGCCACCGAGCAGTACTTC.

This rearrangement joins TRBV3-1 (or the pseudogene TRBV3-2) to TRBJ2-7; 8 nucleotides match TRBD2. Trimming at V came to 5 bases and at J to 6 bases, leaving 6 bases not matched to a gene. The CDR3 runs 13 residues. In germline, CDR1 is LGHDT, CDR2 YNNKEL (reference sequence). In DNA, the CDR3 is TGTGCCAGCAGCTCAAGCGGGGGTACCGAGCAGTACTTC. Amino acid sequence: CASSSSGGTEQYF.

V is TRBV7-2 and J is TRBJ1-4; weak D call: TRBD1 (5 bases). The V end was cut by 5 bases, the J end by 3 bases, with 10 bases between. In germline, CDR1 is SGHTA, CDR2 FQGNSA. This CDR3 is 14 amino acids long. The CDR3 DNA reads TGTGCCAGCAGCCCCCGACAGCCTAATGAAAAACTGTTTTTT. As protein: CASSPRQPNEKLFF.

The chain is built from TRBV2 and TRBJ2-3; 13 nucleotides match TRBD2. The CDR3 runs 17 residues. V was pared by 2 bases and J by 5 bases, with 7 bases of the junction left unmatched. The germline V gene has CDR1 SNHLY and CDR2 FYNNEI. The chain's CDR3 is CASSEWSLAGGGDTQYF. The CDR3 coding sequence is TGTGCCAGCAGTGAATGGTCACTAGCGGGGGGGGGAGATACGCAGTATTTT. The variable domain in full, completed from reference TRBV2 and TRBJ2-3, reads EPEVTQTPSHQVTQMGQEVILRCVPISNHLYFYWYRQILGQKVEFLVSFYNNEISEKSEIFDDQFSVERPDGSNFTLKIRSTKLEDSAMYFCASSEWSLAGGGDTQYFGPGTRLTVL.

This sequence joins TRBV28 and TRBJ1-2, with 9 bases matching TRBD1. Germline CDR1 reads MDHEN; CDR2 reads SYDVKM. This CDR3 is 15 amino acids long. The J segment lost 2 bases and the V segment lost 5 bases, leaving 6 bases of the junction unmatched. CDR3 region: CASSTRDRGNYGYTF. CDR3 bases: TGTGCCAGCAGTACCCGAGACAGGGGGAACTATGGCTACACCTTC.

This clone was counted a single time. The gene calls are TRBV5-1 and TRBJ2-7; tentatively, D is TRBD1 (6 bases). V was shortened by 2 bases and J by 0 bases, with 12 bases between the two germline ends. CDR1 and CDR2 (germline): SGHRS, YFSETQ. The CDR3 consists of 15 residues. The CDR3 reads CASSFWGQGSYEQYF. The CDR3 nucleotides read TGCGCCAGCAGCTTCTGGGGGCAGGGCTCCTACGAGCAGTACTTC.

This rearrangement joins TRBV28 to TRBJ2-2; 10 bases agree with TRBD1. Germline V gene sequence: CDR1 MDHEN, CDR2 SYDVKM. After removal of 4 bases from V and 7 bases from J, the junction contained 3 bases not matched to a gene. The CDR3 is 14 residues long. In DNA form, the CDR3 reads TGTGCCAGCAGTTCGACAGGGGGCGTCGGGGAGCTGTTTTTT. Residues: CASSSTGGVGELFF.

This clone was seen once. The rearrangement joins TRBV9 to TRBJ2-2; 9 nucleotides match TRBD1. Trimming cost V 3 bases and J 6 bases; bases outside gene matches: 6. This CDR3 is 15 amino acids long. Germline CDR1 reads SGDLS; CDR2 reads YYNGEE. Here the CDR3 DNA reads TGTGCCAGCAGCGGCAAACAGGGGGCCGCCGGGGAGCTGTTTTTT. This sequence encodes CASSGKQGAAGELFF.

The V gene is TRBV29-1, the J gene TRBJ2-3, with D unclear. With 5 bases removed from V and 0 bases from J, the gap between germline ends came to 15 bases. The CDR3 has 15 amino acids. CDR1 and CDR2 (germline): SQVTM, ANQGSEA. CDR3 in amino acids: CSVYIRQASTDTQYF. The CDR3, as DNA: TGCAGCGTTTATATCAGGCAGGCTAGCACAGATACGCAGTATTTT.

The chain couples TRBV19 to TRBJ1-2; D not certain. V was clipped by 5 bases and J by 4 bases, with 14 bases between them. Germline CDR1 LNHDA, CDR2 SQIVND (reference sequence). This CDR3 is built from 14 residues. The CDR3 spells CASSSRVVRYGYTF. CDR3 in DNA: TGTGCCAGTAGTTCCCGGGTCGTCCGCTATGGCTACACCTTC.

This rearrangement joins TRBV9 to TRBJ1-3, with no clear D. The CDR3 is 12 residues long. The V gene's germline CDR1 is SGDLS and CDR2 YYNGEE. Trimming shortened V by 7 bases and J by 0 bases, and 5 bases separated the two germline ends. This CDR3 reads CASQDSGNTIYF. In DNA, the CDR3 is TGTGCCAGCCAAGACTCTGGAAACACCATATATTTT.

This clone came up once. CDR3 in DNA: TGTGCCAGCAGCCAAATCTCTGTATCCGGCGGGGCTTACTATGGCTACACCTTC. This translates into CASSQISVSGGAYYGYTF. This chain uses TRBV27 with TRBJ1-2; D possibly corresponds to TRBD1 (5 bases). Trimming pared 6 bases from V and 3 bases from J, leaving 26 bases between. Per germline, CDR1 MNHEY and CDR2 SMNVEV (reference sequence). This CDR3 spans 18 amino acids.

The rearrangement uses TRBV7-2 and TRBJ2-2, with 9 bases lining up with TRBD1. The CDR3 contains 16 residues. With V trimmed by 7 bases and J by 2 bases, 8 bases remained unmatched. In germline, CDR1 is SGHTA, CDR2 FQGNSA. The CDR3 DNA sequence: TGTGCCAGCATCTCGACAGGGGGGGTAAACACCGGGGAGCTGTTTTTT. Residues: CASISTGGVNTGELFF. The full variable domain, rest sourced from reference TRBV7-2 and TRBJ2-2, is GAGVSQSPSNKVTEKGKDVELRCDPISGHTALYWYRQSLGQGLEFLIYFQGNSAPDKSGLPSDRFSAERTGGSVSTLTIQRTQQEDSAVYLCASISTGGVNTGELFFGEGSRLTVL.

The chain combines TRBV7-2 with TRBJ1-2; the D gene is possibly TRBD1 (5 bases). This CDR3 contains 13 residues. Trimming stripped 4 bases from V and 5 bases from J, with 11 bases between. Germline CDR1 SGHTA, CDR2 FQGNSA. This chain's CDR3 is CASSSAGLYGYTF. CDR3 in DNA: TGTGCCAGCAGCTCAGCAGGGTTGTATGGCTACACCTTC.

The chain couples TRBV12-3 or TRBV12-4 to TRBJ2-6; unclear D gene. The CDR3 length is 13 residues. Trimming took off 10 bases at V and 4 bases at J, with 11 bases between the two ends. CDR3 in amino acids: CAIRPFGANVLTF. The CDR3, as DNA: TGTGCCATCCGGCCGTTCGGGGCCAACGTCCTGACTTTC.

The chain recombines TRBV19 with TRBJ2-1; 9 nucleotides match TRBD1. The CDR3 consists of 16 residues. V gave up 5 bases and J gave up 7 bases; unmatched junction bases: 12. Germline V lookup: CDR1 LNHDA, CDR2 SQIVND (reference sequence). The CDR3 DNA reads TGTGCCAGTAGTGTAAACCGGGACAGGGTGGGGAATGAGCAGTTCTTC. Its translation: CASSVNRDRVGNEQFF.

The V call is TRBV5-1, the J call TRBJ1-2, with D possibly being TRBD1 (6 bases). The CDR3 is 16 residues long. CDR1 is SGHRS, CDR2 YFSETQ, per germline. Trimming took off 3 bases at V and 0 bases at J, with 15 bases between the two ends. CDR3 DNA sequence: TGCGCCAGCAGCTGGAACCGGGACACATCTAACTATGGCTACACCTTC. Residues: CASSWNRDTSNYGYTF.

In nucleotides, the CDR3 is TGTGCCAGCAGCCCGACAGGAAACACCGGGGAGCTGTTTTTT. It yields the protein CASSPTGNTGELFF. The chain recombines TRBV25-1 with TRBJ2-2; tentative D call: TRBD1 (6 bases). V gave up 6 bases and J gave up 2 bases, with 10 bases separating them. The CDR3 length is 14 residues. Per germline, CDR1 MGHDK and CDR2 SYGVNS.

The chain employs TRBV19 and TRBJ1-3; the D is unclear. This CDR3 has 13 residues. Germline values: CDR1 LNHDA, CDR2 SQIVND (reference sequence). V gave up 7 bases and J gave up 0 bases, with 7 bases separating them. The chain's CDR3 is CASKGYSGNTIYF. The CDR3 region has the DNA TGTGCCAGTAAAGGTTACTCTGGAAACACCATATATTTT.

The V and J genes are TRBV5-1 and TRBJ2-5; 8 positions agree with TRBD1. The length of the CDR3 is 14 residues. The trim removed 2 bases at V and 5 bases at J, leaving 5 bases unmatched. The V gene's germline CDR1 is SGHRS and CDR2 YFSETQ. CDR3 nucleotides: TGCGCCAGCAGCTTTCGGAGACAGGGGGAGACCCAGTACTTC. It translates to CASSFRRQGETQYF.